This T cell receptor beta chain was recorded in a study of OX40 agonist ivuxolimab in advanced cancers. Study-level information: Age averaged around 60 years (range roughly 23 to 79), and more than 80% were male. Anti-PD-1, anti-PD-L1 or anti-CTLA-4 therapy given earlier was allowed, and approximately 40% had some. Study results and limitations: It was not determined which antigens were specifically recognized by the peripheral T cells that had undergone clonal expansion. Dosing at 0.1 to 3.0 mg/kg was accompanied by clonal expansion of CD4+ and CD8+ blood T cells by week 6.

Comments on this clone: Antigen: not known.

The assay was immunoSEQ multiplex PCR, and TCRdb's table has in-frame clones only and misses some. This sample has under 45,000 clones, with 75% to 90% found just once. Germline lookup yields CDR1 MNHEY and CDR2 SVGAGI. With 5 bases clipped from V and 4 bases from J, the junction kept 1 base outside the gene matches. The CDR3 is made up of 12 amino acids. The source material was CD4+ or CD8+ T cells sorted from blood, sampled in a trial of the OX40 agonist ivuxolimab. The chain uses TRBV6-5 and TRBJ1-2; TRBD1 aligns across 7 bases. This clonotype was obtained from an adult with an advanced solid tumor such as melanoma, head and neck, liver or kidney cancer. The CDR3, as DNA: TGTGCCAGCAGTCGGGACAGCTATGGCTACACCTTC. It specifies CASSRDSYGYTF.